This entry features one T cell receptor beta chain sequence. It lacks a known antigen. Qualities for individual bases were not recorded, and no much larger clone is one base off. The immunoSEQ Assay was used to sequence TCR beta CDR3 regions from DNA. Turning to the authors' computational methods: T cell density was computed as TCR beta template counts normalized to usable DNA estimated by amplifying housekeeping genes. Richness was estimated with the preseqR package, extrapolating to 400,000 templates for PBMC samples and 120,000 templates for tissue samples. Clonality was defined as one minus Pielou's evenness. Tissue-enriched TCRs were identified through differential abundance testing performed on productive amino-acid clonotypes, with a minimum total count of 5 and an alpha of 0.1. The Jaccard Index and the Morisita Overlap Index were used to measure repertoire overlap between compartments. GLIPH grouped TCR beta CDR3s together with public tetramer-defined viral CDR3s, and a viral motif had to include at least three viral sequences and also show V-gene enrichment. TCRdb limited this immuneACCESS table to in-frame rearrangements with V and J called. A share of clones is missing; checked studies link under half to unresolved V genes, and the rest is unexplained. The V and J calls and clone size are taken from that table; D and trimming were inferred from the DNA. The sample includes approximately 7,100 clones, with roughly 45% observed a single time. Clones ranked in the top ten supply approximately 7.5% of the sample.

At diagnosis, peripheral blood, uninvolved tumor-adjacent lung and tumor were collected and stored as a combination of fresh-frozen and FFPE material. The data were obtained in a study of T cells in localized non-small cell lung cancer (dated by TCRdb to the early 2020s). Regarding the study in general: Comparing tumors with uninvolved tumor-adjacent lungs, the study looked at the T cell repertoires of over 200 patients with early-stage NSCLC. The cohort consisted of roughly 240 treatment-naive NSCLC patients whose localized lung tumors had been resected. The mean age of the NSCLC patients was about 62 years, with 130 or so men and nearly 110 women.

Summary of the overall study and its limitations: Because multi-region sequencing of the tumors was not done, intratumor heterogeneity could not be ruled out. A median of around 60 of the top 100 tumor clones turned up in the paired uninvolved adjacent lung, and 25 to 30 of those clones also ranked among the top 100 of that same adjacent lung. Because the study design was exploratory, TCR variables were selected using unadjusted p-values without false-discovery rate correction. Higher blood T cell density associated with longer overall survival, while higher adjacent-lung clonality associated with shorter survival. Uninvolved tumor-adjacent lung showed the highest T cell clonality, higher than tumor, which suggests more focused antigenic responses in the uninvolved tumor-adjacent lung.

The germline V gene provides CDR1 SQVTM and CDR2 ANQGSEA. V and J lose 6 bases and 1 base, and a span of 12 bases separates them. The CDR3 contains 13 residues, cysteine and phenylalanine counted. Here the CDR3 DNA is all that survives: 39 bases in frame from base 1. Recombination connected TRBV29-1 to TRBJ2-5; the D gene is perhaps TRBD1 or TRBD2, each of them matching over 5 bases. The receptor was derived from a man aged 35-69 years with stage III lung adenocarcinoma. The sample was lung tumor tissue, taken before any cancer treatment. The DNA sequence is given as TGCAGCGTGGGACCCGGGGTCCAAGAGACCCAGTACTTC. Its protein is CSVGPGVQETQYF. When the CDR3 is completed using the reference TRBV29-1 and TRBJ2-5 genes on either side, the full variable domain is SAVISQKPSRDICQRGTSLTIQCQVDSQVTMMFWYRQQPGQSLTLIATANQGSEATYESGFVIDKFPISRPNLTFSTLTVSNMSPEDSSIYLCSVGPGVQETQYFGPGTRLLVL.